The next 7 T cell receptor beta chains were all read from a single sample in a study of blood T cells in healthy people across ages. Combining a sample-barcoded 5' primer with a J-beta primer mix, a second PCR ran for 7 to 11 cycles. TCRdb passed the 5' RACE reads through MiXCR, listing each CDR3 protein once. The sample has 1.8 million or so distinct CDR3 sequences, about two fifths seen once. The sample was blood. These receptors were taken from a human donor in good health.

V is TRBV3-1 and J is TRBJ2-2; D may be TRBD1 (7 bases). Germline V gene data show CDR1 as LGHDT and CDR2 as YNNKEL (reference sequence). V shed 1 base and J shed 6 bases, with 15 bases lying between them. The CDR3 contains 16 residues. CDR3 sequence: CASSQGSGGSAGELFF. CDR3 in DNA: TGTGCCAGCAGCCAAGGTTCAGGGGGGAGCGCCGGGGAGCTGTTTTTT.

This clonotype was counted once. This rearrangement joins TRBV5-1 to TRBJ2-1; 12 bases align to TRBD2. Germline-derived CDR1 and CDR2 are SGHRS and YFSETQ. Trimming removed 2 bases from V and 3 bases from J; junction bases left unmatched: 3. This CDR3 has 16 amino acids. The CDR3 region is CASSFTSGRLYNEQFF. CDR3 sequence (DNA): TGCGCCAGCAGCTTTACTAGCGGGAGGCTCTACAATGAGCAGTTCTTC.

V usage is TRBV4-3 and J usage is TRBJ1-4; unclear D gene. This CDR3 comprises 13 residues. CDR1 and CDR2 (germline): LGHNA, YSLEER. V shed 0 bases and J shed 6 bases, with 5 bases lying between them. CDR3 amino acids: CASSQDYHEKLFF. CDR3 nucleotides: TGCGCCAGCAGCCAAGACTACCATGAAAAACTGTTTTTT.

The chain couples TRBV18 to TRBJ2-7; TRBD2 matches at 13 bases. Trimming removed 4 bases from V and 0 bases from J; junction bases left unmatched: 0. The V gene's germline CDR1 is KGHSH and CDR2 LQKENI. This CDR3 comprises 15 residues. The DNA for the CDR3 is TGTGCCAGCTCACGGACTAGCGGGAGCTCCTACGAGCAGTACTTC. It codes for CASSRTSGSSYEQYF.

The V call is TRBV13, the J call TRBJ2-5; D tentatively fits TRBD1 or TRBD2 (5 bases each). CDR1 and CDR2 from the germline V gene are PRHDT and FYEKMQ (reference sequence). The CDR3 is made up of 13 amino acids. V was trimmed by 6 bases and J by 1 base, leaving 9 bases between them. The CDR3 loop reads CASRWGRQETQYF. CDR3 in DNA: TGTGCCAGCAGATGGGGACGCCAAGAGACCCAGTACTTC. Full variable domain (missing parts from reference TRBV13 and TRBJ2-5): AAGVIQSPRHLIKEKRETATLKCYPIPRHDTVYWYQQGPGQDPQFLISFYEKMQSDKGSIPDRFSAQQFSDYHSELNMSSLELGDSALYFCASRWGRQETQYFGPGTRLLVL.

In its sample, this clonotype was seen a few times. The chain links TRBV7-9 to TRBJ1-2; D is perhaps TRBD1 (6 bases). The CDR3 contains 14 residues. From germline, CDR1 is SEHNR and CDR2 FQNEAQ (reference sequence). Deletions cut 3 bases from V and 4 bases from J, with 12 bases between. The CDR3 region is CASSFSDSFYGYTF. Written as DNA, the CDR3 is TGTGCCAGCAGCTTCTCGGACAGCTTCTATGGCTACACCTTC.

This clonotype occurred a few times. J is TRBJ2-3 and V is TRBV20-1, with D perhaps matching TRBD2 (5 bases). This CDR3 region has 16 residues. Germline V gene sequence: CDR1 DFQATT, CDR2 SNEGSKA (reference sequence). V lost 0 bases to trimming and J lost 6 bases, with 19 bases between them. The DNA of the CDR3 is TGCAGTGCTAGAGATCGAGGGCGGTTCCGTTATGATACGCAGTATTTT. This translates into CSARDRGRFRYDTQYF.